This TCR beta chain came from a study of cytomegalovirus exposure and HLA in healthy donors. Study summary: Some 85 million unique TCRs, all from HLA-typed donors, were included in an early release of the data. Study-level results: The study found most TCR sequences rare, yet found some public TCRs in many donors.

Notes on this clone: The target antigen is unknown.

All the people who gave samples were healthy bone marrow donors. 13 Jbeta primers and 60 Vbeta primers were used for the PCR. Per the study methods: Unique TCR beta chains totaled roughly 81 million in a later count, with 8.5 million to 12 million of them shared. Only in-frame clones appear in the TCRdb table, and some are missing; sequencing was by immunoSEQ multiplex PCR. For V, J and clone size, that table is used; D and trimming come from the DNA. The top ten clones hold approximately 2.8% of a sample with fewer than 140,000 clones, about 75% of them seen once. Germline V CDR1 and CDR2: MNHNS, SASEGT. The V and J ends lost 2 bases and 0 bases respectively, with 11 bases between them. This CDR3 comprises 16 residues.

The sample taken for sequencing was PBMCs. The clonotype originates from a male donor in good health and CMV-seropositive. This chain connects TRBV6-1 to TRBJ1-5; TRBD1 is a possible D gene (6 bases). CDR3 region: CASSERTGYSNQPQHF. The CDR3 nucleotides read TGTGCCAGCAGTGAAAGAACAGGGTATAGCAATCAGCCCCAGCATTTT.